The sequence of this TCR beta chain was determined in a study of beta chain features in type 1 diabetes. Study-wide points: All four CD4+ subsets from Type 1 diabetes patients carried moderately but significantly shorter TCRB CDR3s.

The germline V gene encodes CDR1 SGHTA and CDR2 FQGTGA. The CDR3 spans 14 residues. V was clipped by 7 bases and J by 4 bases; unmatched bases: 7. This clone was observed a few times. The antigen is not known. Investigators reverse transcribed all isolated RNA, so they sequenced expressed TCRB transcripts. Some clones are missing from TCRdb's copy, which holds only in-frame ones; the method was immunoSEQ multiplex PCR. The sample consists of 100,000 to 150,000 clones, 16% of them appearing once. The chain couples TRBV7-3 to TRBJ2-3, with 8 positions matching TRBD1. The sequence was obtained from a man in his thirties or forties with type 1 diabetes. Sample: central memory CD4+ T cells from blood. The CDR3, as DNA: TGTGCCAGCACCCTGGACAGGGAGGCAGATACGCAGTATTTT. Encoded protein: CASTLDREADTQYF.